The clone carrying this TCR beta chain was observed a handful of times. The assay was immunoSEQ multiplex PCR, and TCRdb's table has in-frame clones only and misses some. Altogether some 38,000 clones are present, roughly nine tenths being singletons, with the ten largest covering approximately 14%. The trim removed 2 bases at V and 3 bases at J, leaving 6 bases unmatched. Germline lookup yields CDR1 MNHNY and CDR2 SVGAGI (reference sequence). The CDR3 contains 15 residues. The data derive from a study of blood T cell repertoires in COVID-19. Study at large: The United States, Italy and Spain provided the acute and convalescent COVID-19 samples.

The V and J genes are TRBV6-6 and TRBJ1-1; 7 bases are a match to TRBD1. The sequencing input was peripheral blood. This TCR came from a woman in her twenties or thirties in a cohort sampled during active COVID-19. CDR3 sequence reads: CASSYGQAKDTEAFF. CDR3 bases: TGTGCCAGCAGTTACGGACAGGCCAAGGACACTGAAGCTTTCTTT.